This is a list of T cell receptor beta chains from one sample in a study of Ad26.COV2.S vaccination and SARS-CoV-2 variants. Repertoires were generated with immunoSEQ multiplex PCR, while TCRdb's copy carries only in-frame clones and drops some. The repertoire holds about 98,000 clones, with 80% as singletons. Sample: peripheral blood, taken after recovery from COVID-19. The receptors were sampled from a human donor who had recovered from COVID-19. Each CDR3 is given with its conserved first and last residue. A D gene is named only where the DNA matches it firmly. Not all rows give a size; the values are once, few, many and, for expanded clones, a class.

clone_size: NA
d_call: NA
j_call: TRBJ1-1
v_call: TRBV30
cdr3_aa: CAWSHSSSTEAFF
cdr3_nt: TGTGCCTGGAGTCACAGCTCGTCCACTGAAGCTTTCTTT

clone_size: few
d_call: NA
j_call: TRBJ2-5
v_call: TRBV2
cdr3_aa: CASGMEETQYF
cdr3_nt: TGTGCCAGCGGTATGGAAGAGACCCAGTACTTC

clone_size: few
d_call: NA
j_call: TRBJ2-7
v_call: TRBV7-3
cdr3_aa: CASSLGGPSYEQYF
cdr3_nt: TGTGCCAGCAGCTTAGGCGGACCCTCCTACGAGCAGTACTTC

clone_size: NA
d_call: NA
j_call: TRBJ1-1
v_call: TRBV29-1
cdr3_aa: CSAGGANTEAFF
cdr3_nt: TGCAGCGCGGGGGGGGCGAACACTGAAGCTTTCTTT

clone_size: NA
d_call: NA
j_call: TRBJ2-3
v_call: TRBV5-4
cdr3_aa: CASSSDLNPLIDTQYF
cdr3_nt: TGTGCCAGCAGCTCGGACCTCAATCCACTCATAGATACGCAGTATTTT

clone_size: NA
d_call: NA
j_call: TRBJ2-1
v_call: TRBV5-1
cdr3_aa: CASSLGGRANEQFF
cdr3_nt: TGCGCCAGCAGCTTGGGCGGCAGGGCCAATGAGCAGTTCTTC

clone_size: NA
d_call: NA
j_call: TRBJ1-6
v_call: TRBV7-2
cdr3_aa: CASSLDSYNSPLHF
cdr3_nt: TGTGCCAGCAGCTTGGACTCCTATAATTCACCCCTCCACTTT

clone_size: NA
d_call: NA
j_call: TRBJ2-2
v_call: TRBV10-3
cdr3_aa: CAISERGAPTGELFF
cdr3_nt: TGTGCCATCAGTGAGCGTGGGGCCCCAACCGGGGAGCTGTTTTTT

clone_size: few
d_call: NA
j_call: TRBJ1-5
v_call: TRBV4-1
cdr3_aa: CASSRGTSDQPQHF
cdr3_nt: TGCGCCAGCAGCCGCGGGACGAGCGATCAGCCCCAGCATTTT

clone_size: NA
d_call: NA
j_call: TRBJ2-7
v_call: TRBV19
cdr3_aa: CASSIAASSYEQYF
cdr3_nt: TGTGCCAGTAGTATTGCAGCTAGCTCCTACGAGCAGTACTTC

clone_size: NA
d_call: NA
j_call: TRBJ2-5
v_call: TRBV5-1
cdr3_aa: CASSSSRDTTEAQYF
cdr3_nt: TGCGCCAGCAGCTCGTCCCGGGACACAACGGAGGCCCAGTACTTC

clone_size: many
d_call: TRBD1
j_call: TRBJ1-6
v_call: TRBV4-3
cdr3_aa: CASSSGTGDSPLHF
cdr3_nt: TGCGCCAGCAGCTCCGGGACAGGGGATTCACCCCTCCACTTT

clone_size: once
d_call: TRBD1
j_call: TRBJ1-4
v_call: TRBV28
cdr3_aa: CASSSGQINEKLFF
cdr3_nt: TGTGCCAGCAGTTCGGGACAGATTAATGAAAAACTGTTTTTT

clone_size: NA
d_call: NA
j_call: TRBJ1-5
v_call: TRBV28
cdr3_aa: CASSFSREGNQPQHF
cdr3_nt: TGTGCCAGCAGTTTTAGCAGGGAGGGCAATCAGCCCCAGCATTTT

clone_size: NA
d_call: TRBD2
j_call: TRBJ2-5
v_call: TRBV29-1
cdr3_aa: CSVEGRGAQETQYF
cdr3_nt: TGCAGCGTTGAGGGGCGGGGGGCCCAAGAGACCCAGTACTTC

clone_size: many
d_call: TRBD1
j_call: TRBJ1-4
v_call: TRBV6-2/TRBV6-3
cdr3_aa: CASSYKGTGSEKLFF
cdr3_nt: TGTGCCAGCAGTTACAAGGGGACAGGGTCTGAAAAACTGTTTTTT

clone_size: NA
d_call: NA
j_call: TRBJ1-3
v_call: TRBV5-4
cdr3_aa: CASSPGGTGASGNTIYF
cdr3_nt: TGTGCCAGCAGCCCGGGGGGGACCGGGGCTTCTGGAAACACCATATATTTT

clone_size: NA
d_call: TRBD1
j_call: TRBJ1-2
v_call: TRBV7-9
cdr3_aa: CASSRTGLNYGYTF
cdr3_nt: TGTGCCAGCAGCCGGACAGGACTAAACTATGGCTACACCTTC